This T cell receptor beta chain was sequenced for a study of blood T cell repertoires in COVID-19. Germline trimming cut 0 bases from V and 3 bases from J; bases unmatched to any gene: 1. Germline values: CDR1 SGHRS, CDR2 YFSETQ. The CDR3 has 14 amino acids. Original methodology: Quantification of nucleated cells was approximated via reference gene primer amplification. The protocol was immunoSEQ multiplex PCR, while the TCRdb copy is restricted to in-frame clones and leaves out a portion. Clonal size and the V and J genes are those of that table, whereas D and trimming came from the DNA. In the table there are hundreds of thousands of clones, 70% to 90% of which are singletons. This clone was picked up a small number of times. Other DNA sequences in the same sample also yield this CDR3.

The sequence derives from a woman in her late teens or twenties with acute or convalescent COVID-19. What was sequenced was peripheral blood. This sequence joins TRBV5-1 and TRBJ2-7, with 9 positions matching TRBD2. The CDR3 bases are TGCGCCAGCAGCTTGGGTAGCGGGGGCTACGAGCAGTACTTC. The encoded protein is CASSLGSGGYEQYF.